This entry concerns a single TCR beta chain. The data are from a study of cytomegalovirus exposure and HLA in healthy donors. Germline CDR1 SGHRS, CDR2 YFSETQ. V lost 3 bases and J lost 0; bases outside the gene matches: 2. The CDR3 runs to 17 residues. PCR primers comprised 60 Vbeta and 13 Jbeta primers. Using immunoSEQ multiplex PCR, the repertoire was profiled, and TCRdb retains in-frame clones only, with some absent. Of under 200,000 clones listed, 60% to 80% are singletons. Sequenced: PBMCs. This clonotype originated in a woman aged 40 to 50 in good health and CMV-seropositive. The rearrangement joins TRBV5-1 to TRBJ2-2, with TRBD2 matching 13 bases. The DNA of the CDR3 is TGCGCCAGCAGCTGGACTAGCGGGAGTCCGAACACCGGGGAGCTGTTTTTT. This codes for CASSWTSGSPNTGELFF.